The 27 T cell receptor beta chains in this list originate from one sample, sequenced in a study of preoperative IRX-2 immunotherapy in early breast cancer. Data came from immunoSEQ multiplex PCR; TCRdb stores just in-frame clones and leaves some out. The sample contains around 62,000 clones, approximately 94% of which appear only once. Sample treatment: preoperative locoregional IRX-2 cytokine immunotherapy. Sample collection occurred from a patient treated with IRX-2 immunotherapy. The receptors shown here come from a human donor with breast cancer.

The chain joins TRBV7-3 to TRBJ2-7, with 7 bases lining up with TRBD1. This CDR3 is 12 amino acids long. CDR1 and CDR2 from the germline V gene are SGHTA and FQGTGA. V was pared by 5 bases and J by 6 bases, with 4 bases of the junction left unmatched. The CDR3 here is CASSQTGTEQYF. As DNA, the CDR3 is TGTGCCAGCAGCCAGACAGGGACCGAGCAGTACTTC.

This chain joins TRBV30 and TRBJ2-3; tentative D call: TRBD2 (6 bases). This CDR3 is built from 15 residues. Per germline, CDR1 GTSNPN and CDR2 SVGIG (reference sequence). V was shortened by 2 bases and J by 2 bases, with 14 bases between the two germline ends. CDR3 nucleotide sequence: TGTGCCTGGAGTCAGGCGGGGCTCTCCACAGATACGCAGTATTTT. Its translation: CAWSQAGLSTDTQYF.

The rearrangement joins TRBV6-5 to TRBJ1-2; 9 nucleotides align to TRBD1. The CDR3 is 15 amino acids. V lost 1 base to trimming and J lost 5 bases; unmatched junction nucleotides: 5. The germline CDR1 and CDR2 sequences are MNHEY and SVGAGI. CDR3 sequence: CASSYLGTGIYGYTF. For the CDR3, the DNA is TGTGCCAGCAGTTACTTGGGGACAGGGATATATGGCTACACCTTC.

The gene calls are TRBV6-1 and TRBJ1-5; TRBD1 might be the D (6 bases). Trimming stripped 6 bases from V and 4 bases from J, with 10 bases between. There are 13 residues in the CDR3. Per germline, CDR1 MNHNS and CDR2 SASEGT. The CDR3 spells CASSGTGNQPQHF. In DNA form, the CDR3 reads TGTGCCAGCAGCGGCACAGGGAATCAGCCCCAGCATTTT.

This clone is a singleton in its sample. The V and J genes are TRBV19 and TRBJ1-4, with 7 bases that match TRBD1. CDR3 length: 14 amino acids. V dropped 3 bases and J dropped 7; count of bases not matched to a gene: 5. The V gene's germline CDR1 is LNHDA and CDR2 SQIVND (reference sequence). The CDR3 is CASSMLGGGEKLFF. The CDR3 DNA sequence: TGTGCCAGTAGTATGTTAGGGGGCGGTGAAAAACTGTTTTTT.

The chain uses TRBV2 and TRBJ2-7; 12 nucleotides line up with TRBD1. Germline CDR1 SNHLY, CDR2 FYNNEI. CDR3 length equals 15 residues. V dropped 6 bases and J dropped 5; count of bases not matched to a gene: 8. The CDR3 loop reads CASSDVRDRGHEQYF. The CDR3 DNA reads as TGTGCCAGCAGCGACGTCCGGGACAGGGGGCACGAGCAGTACTTC. The entire variable domain, with the rest obtained from reference TRBV2 and TRBJ2-7, is as follows: EPEVTQTPSHQVTQMGQEVILRCVPISNHLYFYWYRQILGQKVEFLVSFYNNEISEKSEIFDDQFSVERPDGSNFTLKIRSTKLEDSAMYFCASSDVRDRGHEQYFGPGTRLTVT.

The chain combines TRBV7-9 with TRBJ2-1; 10 bases line up with TRBD2. After removal of 4 bases from V and 2 bases from J, the junction contained 11 bases not matched to a gene. The germline V gene encodes CDR1 SEHNR and CDR2 FQNEAQ (reference sequence). There are 18 residues in the CDR3. This chain's CDR3 is CASSSPPHTSGTYNEQFF. CDR3 coding DNA: TGTGCCAGCAGCTCCCCCCCCCATACTAGCGGGACCTACAATGAGCAGTTCTTC.

The chain joins TRBV7-9 to TRBJ2-5; the match to TRBD2 covers 9 bases. V gave up 1 base and J gave up 7 bases; unmatched junction bases: 10. This CDR3 spans 16 amino acids. Germline lookup yields CDR1 SEHNR and CDR2 FQNEAQ (reference sequence). The CDR3 DNA reads TGTGCCAGCAGCTTAGAAGGAGGCGGGAGGGGGTCGACCCAGTACTTC. This encodes CASSLEGGGRGSTQYF.

This chain joins TRBV9 and TRBJ2-4; D is undetermined. The V end lost 3 bases, the J end lost 8 bases, and 9 bases lay between the germline ends. The length of the CDR3 is 12 residues. CDR1 is SGDLS, CDR2 YYNGEE, per germline. DNA of the CDR3: TGTGCCAGCAGCGCGAGCTCGGACATTCAGTACTTC. Translating gives CASSASSDIQYF.

This chain joins TRBV19 and TRBJ2-4; D unresolved. The CDR3 runs 13 residues. Deletions cut 6 bases from V and 0 bases from J, with 6 bases between. The germline gives CDR1 LNHDA, CDR2 SQIVND (reference sequence). The CDR3 DNA reads TGTGCCAGTAGGGGTCTAGCCAAAAACATTCAGTACTTC. It codes for CASRGLAKNIQYF.

The V gene is TRBV2, the J gene TRBJ2-1; 7 bases are shared with TRBD2. J gave up 8 bases and V 9 bases, and 10 bases lay outside the gene matches. This CDR3 is 13 amino acids long. Germline CDR1 is SNHLY and CDR2 is FYNNEI. Written as DNA, the CDR3 is TGTGCCAGTGACGAGACTAGCCTCGATGAGCAGTTCTTC. This translates into CASDETSLDEQFF.

This rearrangement joins TRBV28 to TRBJ2-2; D unclear. The germline gives CDR1 MDHEN, CDR2 SYDVKM. The CDR3 consists of 12 residues. The V end lost 4 bases, the J end lost 6 bases, and 6 bases lay between the germline ends. CDR3 in DNA: TGTGCCAGCAGTTGGAAGCCCGGGGAGCTGTTTTTT. Protein sequence: CASSWKPGELFF.

This clone was seen only once. The chain employs TRBV7-2 and TRBJ2-1; unclear D gene. The CDR3 runs to 17 residues. Germline V gene sequence: CDR1 SGHTA, CDR2 FQGNSA. Trimming removed 3 bases at V and 2 bases at J, with 17 bases between. The CDR3 loop reads CASSFITGNPAYNEQFF. The CDR3 coding sequence is TGTGCCAGCAGCTTTATTACTGGCAACCCGGCCTACAATGAGCAGTTCTTC.

This chain uses TRBV5-1 with TRBJ1-4, with D possibly being TRBD1 (6 bases). The CDR3 runs 14 residues. With 0 bases removed from V and 4 bases from J, the gap between germline ends came to 7 bases. Germline CDR1 is SGHRS and CDR2 is YFSETQ. The CDR3 DNA sequence: TGCGCCAGCAGCTTGGGAGGGGGTAATGAAAAACTGTTTTTT. Protein: CASSLGGGNEKLFF.

In DNA form, the CDR3 reads TGTGCCAGCAGTCGAGAGGGGCACTATGGCTACACCTTC. The encoded protein is CASSREGHYGYTF. V is TRBV25-1 and J is TRBJ1-2, with a possible D match to TRBD1 (5 bases). Between the trimmed V and J ends, which lost 5 bases and 3 bases, there was a span of 10 bases. Germline assignment: CDR1 MGHDK and CDR2 SYGVNS. This CDR3 has 13 residues.

The rearrangement uses TRBV12-2 and TRBJ1-1. TRBV12-2 represents a pseudogene. The CDR3 runs 14 residues. The DNA of the CDR3 is TGTGCAAGTCGCTTTGGAGGGGACGGCACTGAAGCTTTCTTT. Protein sequence: CASRFGGDGTEAFF.

The chain employs TRBV11-2 and TRBJ2-3; 8 bases match TRBD2. Germline values: CDR1 SGHAT, CDR2 FQNNGV. The V gene end was trimmed by 3 bases and the J gene end by 6 bases; junction bases not matched to a gene: 8. This CDR3 is 15 amino acids long. The CDR3 loop reads CASSFSSGSPDTQYF. The CDR3, as DNA: TGTGCCAGCAGCTTCTCCAGCGGGAGTCCTGATACGCAGTATTTT.

The chain is built from TRBV6-4 and TRBJ1-5; D is uncertain. Germline CDR1 and CDR2: MRHNA and SNTAGT. Trimming removed 7 bases from V and 5 bases from J, with 9 bases in between. The CDR3 covers 12 residues. The CDR3 here is CASKGSDQPQHF. In nucleotides, the CDR3 is TGTGCCAGCAAAGGTTCGGATCAGCCCCAGCATTTT.

Here the CDR3 reads CASSRDRVESDTQYF. CDR3 bases: TGTGCCAGCTCCCGCGACAGGGTAGAATCAGATACGCAGTATTTT. This chain links TRBV18 with TRBJ2-3, with 7 bases aligning to TRBD1. CDR1 and CDR2 from the germline V gene are KGHSH and LQKENI. The CDR3 contains 15 residues. Losses at the gene ends were 6 bases for V and 4 bases for J; bases not matched to a gene: 10.

The chain has TRBV6-5 and TRBJ2-2, with 9 bases aligning to TRBD2. V dropped 5 bases and J dropped 5; count of bases not matched to a gene: 6. Germline CDR1 is MNHEY and CDR2 is SVGAGI. The CDR3 covers 15 residues. The chain's CDR3 is CASSHQRGVTGELFF. As DNA, the CDR3 is TGTGCCAGCAGTCACCAGCGGGGGGTAACCGGGGAGCTGTTTTTT.

This chain joins TRBV7-2 and TRBJ2-7; tentative D call: TRBD1 (7 bases). V shed 6 bases and J shed 0 bases, with 15 bases lying between them. There are 15 residues in the CDR3. Germline V gene lookup returns CDR1 SGHTA and CDR2 FQGNSA. CDR3 sequence: CASRVGGGVSYEQYF. DNA of the CDR3: TGTGCCAGCAGAGTAGGGGGCGGGGTCTCCTACGAGCAGTACTTC. Full variable domain (remainder filled in from reference TRBV7-2 and TRBJ2-7): GAGVSQSPSNKVTEKGKDVELRCDPISGHTALYWYRQSLGQGLEFLIYFQGNSAPDKSGLPSDRFSAERTGGSVSTLTIQRTQQEDSAVYLCASRVGGGVSYEQYFGPGTRLTVT.

The CDR3 nucleotides are TGTGCCAGCAGCTTAGAGTCCAGGGGTTACATTCAGTACTTC. Amino acids: CASSLESRGYIQYF. The V and J genes are TRBV7-8 and TRBJ2-4; possible D gene TRBD1, 6 bases. V was pared by 1 base and J by 8 bases, with 12 bases between. The germline V gene encodes CDR1 SGHVS and CDR2 FQNEAQ. CDR3 length: 14 amino acids. Together with reference TRBV7-8 and TRBJ2-4, the CDR3 gives the full variable domain: GAGVSQSPRYKVAKRGQDVALRCDPISGHVSLFWYQQALGQGPEFLTYFQNEAQLDKSGLPSDRFFAERPEGSVSTLKIQRTQQEDSAVYLCASSLESRGYIQYFGAGTRLSVL.

The chain carries TRBV15 and TRBJ2-5, with 8 bases fitting TRBD1. V lost 0 bases and J lost 5; bases outside the gene matches: 5. The CDR3 runs to 15 residues. Germline CDR1 and CDR2: LNHNV and YYDKDF (reference sequence). For the CDR3, the DNA is TGTGCCACCAGCAGAGATCGACAGGGGCCGGAGACCCAGTACTTC. Protein: CATSRDRQGPETQYF.

CDR3 nucleotide sequence: TGTGCCAGCTCACCGTCACTATTGGGAGGCGATACGCAGTATTTT. Its translation: CASSPSLLGGDTQYF. The chain employs TRBV18 and TRBJ2-3, with D tentatively TRBD2 (6 bases). The CDR3 sequence is 15 residues long. Trimming shortened V by 3 bases and J by 6 bases, and 16 bases separated the two germline ends. Germline V gene lookup returns CDR1 KGHSH and CDR2 LQKENI.

This chain connects TRBV19 to TRBJ1-2; D call uncertain. Between the trimmed V and J ends, which lost 7 bases and 4 bases, there was a span of 7 bases. The CDR3 totals 11 residues. CDR1 and CDR2 from the germline V gene are LNHDA and SQIVND (reference sequence). The CDR3 DNA follows: TGTGCCAGTACCGGCTTCTATGGCTACACCTTC. It translates to CASTGFYGYTF. Together with reference TRBV19 and TRBJ1-2, the CDR3 gives the full variable domain: DGGITQSPKYLFRKEGQNVTLSCEQNLNHDAMYWYRQDPGQGLRLIYYSQIVNDFQKGDIAEGYSVSREKKESFPLTVTSAQKNPTAFYLCASTGFYGYTFGSGTRLTVV.

V usage is TRBV18 and J usage is TRBJ2-5, with unresolved D. The CDR3 sequence is 12 residues long. Per the germline V gene, CDR1 is KGHSH and CDR2 is LQKENI. V lost 6 bases, J lost 5 bases, and 10 bases lay in between. In nucleotides, the CDR3 is TGTGCCAGCTCTGAATCCGGGGAGACCCAGTACTTC. Amino acids: CASSESGETQYF.

The chain joins TRBV5-1 to TRBJ2-7, with D perhaps assigned TRBD1 or TRBD2 (6 bases each). Germline V gene data show CDR1 as SGHRS and CDR2 as YFSETQ. This CDR3 contains 15 residues. The V end lost 0 bases, the J end lost 4 bases, and 14 bases lay between the germline ends. The CDR3 region is CASSLAPGARYEQYF. CDR3 coding DNA: TGCGCCAGCAGCTTGGCCCCGGGGGCGCGATACGAGCAGTACTTC.